The 17 T cell receptor beta chains below were found in one sample sequenced in a study of response to subunit inactivated influenza vaccine. One entry per CDR3 protein results from TCRdb running MiXCR on the RT-PCR reads. The top ten clones hold 1.5% to 2% of a sample with about half a million distinct CDR3 sequences, less than 30% of them seen once. Sequenced here: CD4+ T cells sorted from PBMCs, sampled roughly 5 days after vaccination. All receptors come from a man aged 50 to 60 who received an inactivated influenza vaccine.

This clonotype was seen repeatedly, ten times or more. The chain uses TRBV5-1 and TRBJ1-5, with TRBD1 as a possible D gene (6 bases). This CDR3 spans 14 amino acids. Trimming took 0 bases from V and 2 from J, leaving 6 bases between them. Germline CDR1 and CDR2: SGHRS and YFSETQ. CDR3 in amino acids: CASSLEGGNQPQHF. As DNA, the CDR3 is TGCGCCAGCAGCTTGGAGGGGGGCAATCAGCCCCAGCATTTT.

This clonotype was detected only a few times. The chain is built from TRBV12-3 or TRBV12-4 and TRBJ2-4, with D possibly being TRBD1 (6 bases). Trimming cost V 3 bases and J 7 bases, with 19 bases left between them. This CDR3 is built from 16 residues. As DNA, the CDR3 is TGTGCCAGCAGTTTTTGGTCTGGGGGCGTCCTGAACATTCAGTACTTC. This translates into CASSFWSGGVLNIQYF.

This clonotype was detected ten times or more. The chain is built from TRBV5-1 and TRBJ1-1; perhaps TRBD1 as D (5 bases). The CDR3 has 13 amino acids. V was shortened by 2 bases and J by 7 bases, with 12 bases between the two germline ends. CDR1 and CDR2 from the germline V gene are SGHRS and YFSETQ. CDR3 residues: CASSLQDTGEAFF. As DNA, the CDR3 is TGCGCCAGCAGCTTACAGGATACAGGTGAAGCTTTCTTT.

This clonotype was observed a handful of times. The chain is built from TRBV4-1 and TRBJ1-1; 10 bases are a match to TRBD1. Germline-derived CDR1 and CDR2 are MGHRA and YSYEKL. CDR3 length equals 15 residues. The ends lost 1 base at V and 5 bases at J; junction bases unmatched: 4. The CDR3 is CASSQGGTGDTEAFF. The CDR3 coding sequence is TGCGCCAGCAGCCAAGGAGGGACAGGGGATACTGAAGCTTTCTTT.

This clonotype was picked up a small number of times. J is TRBJ2-3 and V is TRBV7-6; unclear D gene. The ends were cut back, 2 bases at V and 0 bases at J, with 9 bases in the middle. Germline V CDR1 and CDR2: SGHVS, FNYEAQ. This CDR3 has 15 residues. The chain's CDR3 is CASSLRTASTDTQYF. CDR3 bases: TGTGCCAGCAGCTTAAGGACGGCGAGCACAGATACGCAGTATTTT.

The chain employs TRBV2 and TRBJ2-7; 9 bases agree with TRBD2. Germline V gives CDR1 SNHLY, CDR2 FYNNEI. V gave up 4 bases and J gave up 2 bases; unmatched junction bases: 6. The CDR3 loop spans 15 amino acids. The chain's CDR3 is CASSVLSGGPYEQYF. The CDR3 region has the DNA TGTGCCAGCAGTGTTCTTAGCGGGGGCCCCTACGAGCAGTACTTC.

This clonotype was counted between two and nine times. V gene TRBV7-2 combines with J gene TRBJ2-3; TRBD2 matches at 10 bases. Losses at the gene ends were 4 bases for V and 5 bases for J; bases not matched to a gene: 6. Germline CDR1 SGHTA, CDR2 FQGNSA. The CDR3 consists of 15 residues. The CDR3 loop reads CASSWASGSQDTQYF. The CDR3 region has the DNA TGTGCCAGCAGCTGGGCTAGCGGGAGTCAAGATACGCAGTATTTT.

The rearrangement joins TRBV10-3 to TRBJ2-7; D unclear. The CDR3 length is 14 residues. Trimming took 5 bases from V and 4 from J, leaving 15 bases between them. The V gene's germline CDR1 is ENHRY and CDR2 SYGVKD. This CDR3 reads CAISRGQDPYEQYF. CDR3 nucleotide sequence: TGTGCCATCAGTCGCGGCCAGGACCCGTACGAGCAGTACTTC.

The gene calls are TRBV7-8 and TRBJ2-5; D might be TRBD1 (5 bases). The CDR3 sequence is 15 residues long. V was clipped by 4 bases and J by 2 bases, with 14 bases between them. Germline assignment: CDR1 SGHVS and CDR2 FQNEAQ. The CDR3 DNA follows: TGTGCCAGCAGCTGGCGTCGCAGGGAACAAGAGACCCAGTACTTC. As protein: CASSWRRREQETQYF.

The J gene is TRBJ2-3, the V gene TRBV4-1; TRBD2 agrees at 12 bases. The length of the CDR3 is 17 residues. The V gene's germline CDR1 is MGHRA and CDR2 YSYEKL. The junction had 5 bases not matched to a gene; V was cut back by 1 base and J by 3 bases. Here the CDR3 reads CASSQGRLAGDTDTQYF. CDR3 nucleotides: TGCGCCAGCAGCCAAGGGAGACTAGCGGGGGATACAGATACGCAGTATTTT.

CDR3 amino acids: CASSFAVRSGNTIYF. The DNA of the CDR3 is TGTGCCAGCAGCTTCGCCGTACGCTCTGGAAACACCATATATTTT. The rearrangement uses TRBV5-8 and TRBJ1-3; D not certain. Germline V gives CDR1 SGHTS, CDR2 YDEGEE. The CDR3 runs 15 residues. The V end lost 2 bases, the J end lost 0 bases, and 9 bases lay between the germline ends.

In this sample, this clonotype turned up a few times. This sequence joins TRBV10-3 and TRBJ2-7; D is perhaps TRBD1 or TRBD2 (5 bases each). From germline, CDR1 is ENHRY and CDR2 SYGVKD. The CDR3 runs 16 residues. Trimming took 3 bases from V and 2 from J, leaving 17 bases between them. CDR3 in amino acids: CAISDYLGRRTYEQYF. The DNA for the CDR3 is TGTGCCATCAGTGACTACCTGGGGCGGAGGACCTACGAGCAGTACTTC.

This chain links TRBV2 with TRBJ1-2; no clear D gene. Germline CDR1 and CDR2: SNHLY and FYNNEI. The length of the CDR3 is 10 residues. Deletions cut 8 bases from V and 4 bases from J, with 5 bases between. In DNA, the CDR3 is TGTGCCAGCGAGGCCTATGGCTACACCTTC. Protein: CASEAYGYTF.

The chain couples TRBV5-1 to TRBJ2-7; the match to TRBD1 covers 8 bases. The junction had 5 bases not matched to a gene; V was cut back by 3 bases and J by 3 bases. CDR1 is SGHRS, CDR2 YFSETQ, per germline. The CDR3 covers 14 residues. DNA of the CDR3: TGCGCCAGCAGCTCCGGACAGGGAATCTACGAGCAGTACTTC. Translated: CASSSGQGIYEQYF.

The CDR3 protein is CASRPSGGPGETQYF. CDR3 bases: TGTGCCAGCAGGCCTAGCGGGGGACCAGGGGAGACCCAGTACTTC. The rearrangement links TRBV12-3 or TRBV12-4 to TRBJ2-5; 10 nucleotides align to TRBD2. The CDR3 has 15 amino acids. The V and J ends lost 6 bases and 5 bases, in that order; junction bases with no gene match: 9.

This clonotype showed up many times. This sequence joins TRBV12-3 or TRBV12-4 and TRBJ2-7, with 7 bases that match TRBD1. V shed 5 bases, J shed 4 bases, and the junction held 14 bases outside the gene matches. This CDR3 contains 16 residues. The chain's CDR3 is CASSTPTGTANYEQYF. CDR3 coding DNA: TGTGCCAGCAGTACACCGACCGGGACAGCTAATTACGAGCAGTACTTC.

This clonotype was observed once. J is TRBJ1-1 and V is TRBV12-3 or TRBV12-4, with 7 bases matching TRBD1. The CDR3 totals 15 residues. Trimming took 4 bases from V and 1 from J; bases not matched to a gene: 6. The CDR3 nucleotides read TGTGCCAGCAGTTCCCGAGGGGGCTGGAACACTGAAGCTTTCTTT. Amino acid sequence: CASSSRGGWNTEAFF.